This TCR beta chain appears in the sequencing data of a study of blood T cell repertoires in COVID-19. Across the whole study: COVID-19 samples from acute and convalescent phases originated in the United States, Italy and Spain.

The V segment lost 1 base and the J segment 7 bases; nucleotides outside the gene matches: 7. CDR1 is MNHNS, CDR2 SASEGT, per germline. This CDR3 contains 17 residues. Authors' data handling: Amplification from reference gene primers served as the basis for estimated nucleated cell counts. Libraries were prepared by immunoSEQ multiplex PCR; TCRdb keeps only in-frame clonotypes and omits some of them. That table gives V, J and clone size, and the DNA gave D and trimming. The data contain approximately 250,000 clones, around 88% of them singletons. All enrollees were about 18 to 89 years old and from fewer than 25 US areas.

This sequence was found in a woman aged 40 to 50 with acute COVID-19. The chain links TRBV6-1 to TRBJ2-1; 13 bases fit TRBD2. Sequencing was done on a sample of PBMCs or T cells enriched from blood (not recorded which). CDR3 protein: CASSEGPGLAGRNEQFF. CDR3 nucleotide sequence: TGTGCCAGCAGTGAAGGACCGGGACTAGCGGGACGGAATGAGCAGTTCTTC.